The 4 T cell receptor beta chains given below trace back to one sample, sequenced in a study of OX40 agonist ivuxolimab in advanced cancers. Using immunoSEQ multiplex PCR, the repertoire was profiled, and TCRdb retains in-frame clones only, with some absent. Here the sample spans fewer than 30,000 clones, under 80% being singletons. The sequences come from CD4+ or CD8+ T cells sorted from blood, collected in a trial of the OX40 agonist ivuxolimab. Receptor source: an adult with an advanced solid tumor such as melanoma, head and neck, liver or kidney cancer.

This CDR3 reads CASSSDSRNQPQHF. CDR3 in DNA: TGTGCCAGCAGCTCGGACAGTCGCAATCAGCCCCAGCATTTT. The gene calls are TRBV7-9 and TRBJ1-5; a weak D match, TRBD1 (6 bases). The CDR3 is 14 amino acids. Germline V lookup: CDR1 SEHNR, CDR2 FQNEAQ (reference sequence). Trimming pared 4 bases from V and 2 bases from J, leaving 9 bases between.

In its sample, this clone was seen once. The gene calls are TRBV19 and TRBJ2-5, with unresolved D. The better agreement between TRBJ2-7 and the DNA end casts doubt on the J call. CDR3 length: 12 amino acids. Germline V lookup: CDR1 LNHDA, CDR2 SQIVND (reference sequence). CDR3 sequence (DNA): TGTGCCAGTAGTATTGGCTCCTACGAGCAGTACTTC. This sequence encodes CASSIGSYEQYF.

V and J are TRBV5-4 and TRBJ2-1, with D possibly matching TRBD2 (6 bases). This CDR3 spans 13 amino acids. Germline V gene sequence: CDR1 SGHNT, CDR2 YYREEE (reference sequence). V was trimmed by 3 bases and J by 9 bases, leaving 13 bases between them. This CDR3 is CASSYGTGGEQFF. Here the CDR3 DNA reads TGTGCCAGCAGCTACGGGACTGGGGGTGAGCAGTTCTTC. The variable domain in full, completed from reference TRBV5-4 and TRBJ2-1, reads ETGVTQSPTHLIKTRGQQVTLRCSSQSGHNTVSWYQQALGQGPQFIFQYYREEENGRGNFPPRFSGLQFPNYSSELNVNALELDDSALYLCASSYGTGGEQFFGPGTRLTVL.

V is TRBV29-1 and J is TRBJ1-2, with D perhaps TRBD1 (6 bases). In germline, CDR1 is SQVTM, CDR2 ANQGSEA. This CDR3 is 13 amino acids long. V was pared by 6 bases and J by 9 bases, with 20 bases between. The CDR3 nucleotides are TGCAGCGTCTCGGGGGGGGCCAACCTCAGCTACACCTTC. Translation: CSVSGGANLSYTF.